This TCR beta chain was found in a study of blood T cell repertoires in COVID-19. Study information: Samples of COVID-19 (acute and convalescent) were obtained from the United States, Italy and Spain. T cells, B-cell-depleted T cells, or PBMCs provided the cDNA or gDNA that served as material.

Study processing details: Reference gene primers were amplified, and this amplification served to estimate nucleated cell counts. Only in-frame clones appear in the TCRdb table, and some are missing; sequencing was by immunoSEQ multiplex PCR. The V and J calls and the clone size are those of that table, but D and trimming were determined from the DNA. The table has about 100,000 clones, 75% to 90% seen once. The V segment lost 3 bases and the J segment 4 bases; nucleotides outside the gene matches: 5. Germline V CDR1 and CDR2: KGHSY, FQNENV. The CDR3 totals 14 residues. The specimen was peripheral blood. This receptor was obtained from a woman between 65 and 79 years old with active or convalescent COVID-19. The chain has TRBV16 and TRBJ1-1; TRBD1 matches at 7 bases. CDR3 in DNA: TGTGCCAGCAGCCACTACTCAGGGGGCACTGAAGCTTTCTTT. As protein: CASSHYSGGTEAFF.